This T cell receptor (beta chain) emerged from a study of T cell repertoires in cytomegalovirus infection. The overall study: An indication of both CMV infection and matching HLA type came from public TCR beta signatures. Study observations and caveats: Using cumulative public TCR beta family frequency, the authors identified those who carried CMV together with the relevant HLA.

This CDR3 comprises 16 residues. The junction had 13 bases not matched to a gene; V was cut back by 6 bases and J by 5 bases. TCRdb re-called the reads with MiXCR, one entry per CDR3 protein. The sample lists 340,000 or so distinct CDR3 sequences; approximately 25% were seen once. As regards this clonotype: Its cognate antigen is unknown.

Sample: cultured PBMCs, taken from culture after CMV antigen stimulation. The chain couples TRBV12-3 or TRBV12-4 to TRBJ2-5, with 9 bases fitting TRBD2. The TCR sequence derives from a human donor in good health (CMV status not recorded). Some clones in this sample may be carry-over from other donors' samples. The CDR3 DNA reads TGTGCCAGCAGCCCCCAGGTAGCGGGAGCGGGGGAGACCCAGTACTTC. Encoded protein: CASSPQVAGAGETQYF.